This T cell receptor beta chain was sequenced during a study of shared clonotypes between healthy human individuals. V was pared by 5 bases and J by 7 bases, with 17 bases of the junction left unmatched. This CDR3 is built from 19 residues. Germline-derived CDR1 and CDR2 are LNHDA and SQIVND (reference sequence). Using immunoSEQ multiplex PCR, the repertoire was profiled, and TCRdb retains in-frame clones only, with some absent. The sample shows some 2,000,000 clones, 85% to 95% of them seen only once. Specimen: naive CD4+ T cells sorted from blood. Subset specified: CD45RA+ positively selected. The V call is TRBV19, the J call TRBJ1-6; 10 bases are shared with TRBD1. The sequence derives from a man aged 18-30 years in good health. The CDR3 region has the DNA TGTGCCAGTAGTCCCCGGACAGGGGGTTTTACCATACTGAATTCACCCCTCCACTTT. Protein sequence: CASSPRTGGFTILNSPLHF. Using reference TRBV19 and TRBJ1-6 for the parts outside the CDR3, the full variable domain is DGGITQSPKYLFRKEGQNVTLSCEQNLNHDAMYWYRQDPGQGLRLIYYSQIVNDFQKGDIAEGYSVSREKKESFPLTVTSAQKNPTAFYLCASSPRTGGFTILNSPLHFGNGTRLTVT.